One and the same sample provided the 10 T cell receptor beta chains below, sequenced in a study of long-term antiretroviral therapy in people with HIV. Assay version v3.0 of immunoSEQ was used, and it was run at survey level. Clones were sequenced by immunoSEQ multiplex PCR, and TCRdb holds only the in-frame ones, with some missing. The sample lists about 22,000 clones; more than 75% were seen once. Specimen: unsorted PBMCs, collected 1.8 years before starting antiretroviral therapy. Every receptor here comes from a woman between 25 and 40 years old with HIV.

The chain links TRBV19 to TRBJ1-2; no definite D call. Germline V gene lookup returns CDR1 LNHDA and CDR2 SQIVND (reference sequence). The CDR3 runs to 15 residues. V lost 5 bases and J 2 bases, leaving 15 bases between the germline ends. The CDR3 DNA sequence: TGTGCCAGTAGTCCAGGATACGTACCCAACTATGGCTACACCTTC. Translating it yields CASSPGYVPNYGYTF.

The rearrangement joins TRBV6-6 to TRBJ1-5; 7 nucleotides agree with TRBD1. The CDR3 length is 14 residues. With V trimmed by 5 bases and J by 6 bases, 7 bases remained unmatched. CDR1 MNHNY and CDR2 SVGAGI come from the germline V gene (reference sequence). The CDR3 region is CASSQQGMGQPQHF. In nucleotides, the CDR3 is TGTGCCAGCAGTCAACAGGGGATGGGTCAGCCCCAGCATTTT.

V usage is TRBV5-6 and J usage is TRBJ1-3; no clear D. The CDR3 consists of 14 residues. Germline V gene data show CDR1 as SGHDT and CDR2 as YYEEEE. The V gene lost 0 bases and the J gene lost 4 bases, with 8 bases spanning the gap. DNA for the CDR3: TGTGCCAGCAGCTTGGTTTCTCAAGGAAACACCATATATTTT. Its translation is CASSLVSQGNTIYF.

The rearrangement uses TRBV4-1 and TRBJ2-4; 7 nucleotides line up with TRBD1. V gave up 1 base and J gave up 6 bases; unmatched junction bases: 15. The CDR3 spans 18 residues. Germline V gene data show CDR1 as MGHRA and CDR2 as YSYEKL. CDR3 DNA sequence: TGCGCCAGCAGCCAAGCGTCGTACAGGGGATCTTCTAGAAACATTCAGTACTTC. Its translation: CASSQASYRGSSRNIQYF.

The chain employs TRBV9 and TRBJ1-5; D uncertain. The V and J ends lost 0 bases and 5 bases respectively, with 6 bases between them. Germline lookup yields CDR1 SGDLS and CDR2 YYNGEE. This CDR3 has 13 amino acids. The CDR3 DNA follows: TGTGCCAGCAGCGTAGATTCCGATCAGCCCCAGCATTTT. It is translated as CASSVDSDQPQHF.

Here the CDR3 DNA reads TGTGCCAGCATAGGCGGGGGGCGGCACAATGAGCAGTTCTTC. It yields the protein CASIGGGRHNEQFF. V is TRBV6-6 and J is TRBJ2-1; 8 bases line up with TRBD2. J gave up 5 bases and V 7 bases, and 7 bases lay outside the gene matches. The CDR3 loop spans 14 amino acids. Germline-derived CDR1 and CDR2 are MNHNY and SVGAGI (reference sequence).

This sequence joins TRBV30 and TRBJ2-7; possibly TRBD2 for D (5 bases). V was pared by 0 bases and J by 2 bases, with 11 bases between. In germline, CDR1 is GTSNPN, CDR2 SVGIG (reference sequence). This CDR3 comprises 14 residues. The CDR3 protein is CAWSVRGLAYEQYV. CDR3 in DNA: TGTGCCTGGAGTGTCCGAGGGCTTGCCTACGAGCAGTACGTC.

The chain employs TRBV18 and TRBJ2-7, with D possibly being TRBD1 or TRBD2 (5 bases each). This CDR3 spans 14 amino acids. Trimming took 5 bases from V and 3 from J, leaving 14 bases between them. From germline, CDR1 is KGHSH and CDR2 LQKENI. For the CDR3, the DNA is TGTGCCAGCTCATCAACCGGGACGGACTACGAGCAGTACTTC. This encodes CASSSTGTDYEQYF.

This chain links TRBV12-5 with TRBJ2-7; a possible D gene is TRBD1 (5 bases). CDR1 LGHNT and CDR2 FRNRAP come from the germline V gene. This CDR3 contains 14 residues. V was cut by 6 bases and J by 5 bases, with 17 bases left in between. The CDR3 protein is CASGPGQGKHEQYF. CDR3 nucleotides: TGTGCTAGTGGCCCCGGCCAGGGCAAGCACGAGCAGTACTTC.

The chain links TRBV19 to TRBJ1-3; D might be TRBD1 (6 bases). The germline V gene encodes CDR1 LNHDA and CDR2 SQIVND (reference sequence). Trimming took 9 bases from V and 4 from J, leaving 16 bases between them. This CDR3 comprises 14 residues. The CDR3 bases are TGTGCCAGCCTGTCCCGTACAGGGGGAAACACCATATATTTT. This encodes CASLSRTGGNTIYF.